The 13 T cell receptor beta chains listed next were all sequenced from one sample in a study of cytomegalovirus exposure and HLA in healthy donors. Measured with immunoSEQ multiplex PCR; TCRdb has only the in-frame clones, and not every one. The sample yields more than 250,000 clones, 90% seen once. Source material: PBMCs. The receptors stem from a woman younger than 45 in good health and CMV-seronegative.

This rearrangement joins TRBV18 to TRBJ1-1, with 10 bases that match TRBD1. This CDR3 has 14 residues. The trim removed 3 bases at V and 5 bases at J, leaving 3 bases unmatched. Germline lookup yields CDR1 KGHSH and CDR2 LQKENI. The CDR3 sequence is CASSPWTGGTEAFF. The DNA for the CDR3 is TGTGCCAGCTCACCCTGGACAGGGGGTACTGAAGCTTTCTTT.

V gene TRBV28 combines with J gene TRBJ2-5; D gene ambiguous. V was shortened by 6 bases and J by 1 base, with 9 bases between the two germline ends. The CDR3 covers 13 residues. In germline, CDR1 is MDHEN, CDR2 SYDVKM. The CDR3 nucleotides are TGTGCCAGCAGGACACGGCCCCAAGAGACCCAGTACTTC. Its protein is CASRTRPQETQYF.

To note about this clone: The junction departs from the called germline gene at one end, perhaps through a read error. The V gene is TRBV11-2, the J gene TRBJ2-7; the match to TRBD2 covers 10 bases. The CDR3 runs 12 residues. The V gene's germline CDR1 is SGHAT and CDR2 FQNNGV. The CDR3 DNA sequence: TGTGCCAGCAGGTCGGCTAGCGGGGGATCTTCATTC. Protein sequence: CASRSASGGSSF.

The chain has TRBV7-2 and TRBJ2-5; the D gene is possibly TRBD1 (5 bases). Trimming cost V 7 bases and J 5 bases, with 11 bases left between them. Germline lookup yields CDR1 SGHTA and CDR2 FQGNSA. The CDR3 consists of 12 residues. The CDR3 sequence is CASKGIRETQYF. The CDR3 DNA reads as TGTGCCAGCAAGGGGATTCGGGAGACCCAGTACTTC.

V gene TRBV10-3 combines with J gene TRBJ2-1, with D possibly being TRBD1 or TRBD2 (5 bases each). V was trimmed by 3 bases and J by 9 bases, leaving 9 bases between them. This CDR3 contains 12 residues. The germline V gene has CDR1 ENHRY and CDR2 SYGVKD. In DNA form, the CDR3 reads TGTGCCATCAGTGAAACGGGACCTGAGCAGTTCTTC. Protein: CAISETGPEQFF.

This clone was seen only a few times. The chain recombines TRBV6-4 with TRBJ2-7; TRBD2 matches 11 bases. Germline assignment: CDR1 MRHNA and CDR2 SNTAGT. The CDR3 totals 16 residues. V gave up 2 bases and J gave up 7 bases; unmatched junction bases: 10. The CDR3 coding sequence is TGTGCCAGCAGTGACCTCCCACTAGCGGGAGTGAGTGAGCAGTACTTC. Its protein is CASSDLPLAGVSEQYF.

V is TRBV7-3 and J is TRBJ2-7; tentative D call: TRBD2 (5 bases). V was pared by 1 base and J by 1 base, with 8 bases between. This CDR3 spans 14 amino acids. From germline, CDR1 is SGHTA and CDR2 FQGTGA. The CDR3 coding sequence is TGTGCCAGCAGCTTAAGTGGGAGTTCCTACGAGCAGTACTTC. Its protein is CASSLSGSSYEQYF.

The chain recombines TRBV9 with TRBJ2-7, with TRBD2 matching over 8 bases. Germline V lookup: CDR1 SGDLS, CDR2 YYNGEE. V trimming: 4 bases; J trimming: 3 bases; junction bases outside the gene matches: 6. The CDR3 is 14 residues long. For the CDR3, the DNA is TGTGCCAGCAGCACCCGGGAGGGTGGCTACGAGCAGTACTTC. Protein sequence: CASSTREGGYEQYF.

The chain couples TRBV6-1 to TRBJ1-1, with 8 bases fitting TRBD1. The CDR3 spans 15 residues. CDR1 is MNHNS, CDR2 SASEGT, per germline. The J segment lost 4 bases and the V segment lost 6 bases, leaving 10 bases of the junction unmatched. In nucleotides, the CDR3 is TGTGCCAGCAGGAACCAGGGGGCGCGAGGCACTGAAGCTTTCTTT. Its translation: CASRNQGARGTEAFF.

This chain uses TRBV28 with TRBJ1-2, with 7 bases that match TRBD1. J was trimmed by 5 bases and V by 5 bases; bases with no gene match: 5. There are 13 residues in the CDR3. Germline values: CDR1 MDHEN, CDR2 SYDVKM. The CDR3 protein is CASSTGVRYGYTF. In DNA form, the CDR3 reads TGTGCCAGCAGTACAGGGGTAAGGTATGGCTACACCTTC.

The genes are TRBV4-1 and TRBJ2-2; 8 nucleotides match TRBD1. Unmatched junction bases numbered 9, after V lost 3 bases and J lost 3 bases. Germline V CDR1 and CDR2: MGHRA, YSYEKL. The CDR3 loop spans 17 amino acids. The DNA for the CDR3 is TGCGCCAGCAGCCAGGGGGCTAACAGGGGGTACACCGGGGAGCTGTTTTTT. Encoded protein: CASSQGANRGYTGELFF.

The count of this clone is one. The chain's CDR3 is CASRGSTDTQYF. CDR3 nucleotide sequence: TGTGCCAGCCGGGGAAGCACAGATACGCAGTATTTT. J is TRBJ2-3 and V is TRBV6-6; possibly TRBD2 for D (5 bases). There are 12 residues in the CDR3. Between the trimmed V and J ends, which lost 8 bases and 0 bases, there was a span of 6 bases. Germline V gives CDR1 MNHNY, CDR2 SVGAGI (reference sequence).

The V and J genes are TRBV23-1 and TRBJ2-7, with D possibly being TRBD2 (6 bases). TRBV23-1 is assigned to the ORF class and has an uncertain function. The CDR3 runs 13 residues. V lost 5 bases to trimming and J lost 4 bases, with 12 bases between them. Here the CDR3 reads CASSFGGPYEQYF. DNA for the CDR3: TGCGCCAGCAGTTTCGGGGGTCCGTACGAGCAGTACTTC.